The 4 T cell receptor beta chains presented below share a single source sample, sequenced in a study of persistence of HIV-infected CD4 T cells (dated by TCRdb to 2019 to 2021). The immunoSEQ hsTCRB assay version 4 in survey mode was used to sequence TCRbeta repertoires from genomic DNA. TCRdb limited this immuneACCESS table to in-frame rearrangements with V and J called. A share of clones is missing; checked studies link under half to unresolved V genes, and the rest is unexplained. The sample table holds about 36,000 clones, of which around 85% were seen once. Together, the top ten hold 5.4% of the sample. The meaning of the sample's treatment or condition label: suppressive antiretroviral therapy. Cells were stimulated with a pool of overlapping HIV-1 Gag 15-mer peptides at roughly 1 ug per peptide per mL. Memory CD4+ T cells that did not respond, being CD40L-negative, CD69-negative and CD45RO-high, were sorted as memory populations depleted of antigen-responding cells.

The antigens for these receptors are not known. The sample in question was cultured CD4+ T cells from PBMCs, obtained from a patient who received antiretroviral therapy. The cell subset or site label here, explained by the study, means: CD40L-CD69- CD45RO-high memory CD4 T cells not responding to Gag peptides. The source of these receptors is an adult with HIV. The donor label of this sample is uncertain.

The rearrangement links TRBV19 to TRBJ2-7; possibly TRBD1 for D (6 bases). Germline V CDR1 and CDR2: LNHDA, SQIVND (reference sequence). This CDR3 spans 14 amino acids. Trimming cost V 3 bases and J 0 bases, with 9 bases left between them. In DNA form, the CDR3 reads TGTGCCAGTAGTATTCCAGGGGTCTCCTACGAGCAGTACTTC. Encoded protein: CASSIPGVSYEQYF.

This clone has only one observation. The chain links TRBV10-3 to TRBJ2-7; D is perhaps TRBD1 or TRBD2 (6 bases each). Germline CDR1 ENHRY, CDR2 SYGVKD. V shed 3 bases and J shed 7 bases, with 19 bases lying between them. The CDR3 consists of 15 residues. CDR3 residues: CAISDPGRGAGEQYF. CDR3 in DNA: TGTGCCATCAGTGATCCGGGAAGGGGGGCGGGGGAGCAGTACTTC.

V is TRBV2 and J is TRBJ2-3; D remains ambiguous. CDR1 and CDR2 (germline): SNHLY, FYNNEI. CDR3 length: 12 amino acids. The V and J ends lost 6 bases and 6 bases respectively, with 10 bases between them. CDR3 region: CASRTLADTQYF. The CDR3 nucleotides read TGTGCCAGCAGGACACTCGCGGATACGCAGTATTTT.

The chain recombines TRBV5-6 with TRBJ1-2, with D tentatively TRBD1 (6 bases). The V gene lost 3 bases and the J gene lost 4 bases, with 16 bases spanning the gap. Germline loops: CDR1 SGHDT, CDR2 YYEEEE. CDR3 size: 15 residues. The CDR3: CASSYKGGTGYGYTF. The CDR3, as DNA: TGTGCCAGCAGCTACAAAGGGGGGACGGGCTATGGCTACACCTTC. Filled out from reference TRBV5-6 and TRBJ1-2, the complete variable domain reads DAGVTQSPTHLIKTRGQQVTLRCSPKSGHDTVSWYQQALGQGPQFIFQYYEEEERQRGNFPDRFSGHQFPNYSSELNVNALLLGDSALYLCASSYKGGTGYGYTFGSGTRLTVV.